The sequence of this T cell receptor beta chain was determined in a study of blood T cell repertoires in COVID-19. Overall study context: Specimens from acute and convalescent COVID-19 originated in the United States, Italy and Spain.

CDR1 and CDR2 from the germline V gene are SGHTA and FQGNSA. This CDR3 is 16 amino acids long. The V segment lost 5 bases and the J segment 0 bases; nucleotides outside the gene matches: 7. In the original processing: Amplified reference gene primers provided the basis for estimating nucleated cell counts. Repertoires were generated with immunoSEQ multiplex PCR, while TCRdb's copy carries only in-frame clones and drops some. Clone size and the V and J calls come from that table; the DNA yielded D and trimming. Altogether about 200,000 clones are present, 82% being singletons, with the ten largest covering 7% to 10%. Recruited during active infection, patients (from Seattle) were subsequently followed longitudinally.

This sequence joins TRBV7-2 and TRBJ1-3; 7 nucleotides match TRBD1. The sequence derives from a woman aged 80 or over with COVID-19, enrolled during active disease. Sequencing was done on a sample of peripheral blood. The CDR3 loop reads CASSRDRTTSGNTIYF. In nucleotides, the CDR3 is TGTGCCAGCAGCCGGGACAGAACGACCTCTGGAAACACCATATATTTT.